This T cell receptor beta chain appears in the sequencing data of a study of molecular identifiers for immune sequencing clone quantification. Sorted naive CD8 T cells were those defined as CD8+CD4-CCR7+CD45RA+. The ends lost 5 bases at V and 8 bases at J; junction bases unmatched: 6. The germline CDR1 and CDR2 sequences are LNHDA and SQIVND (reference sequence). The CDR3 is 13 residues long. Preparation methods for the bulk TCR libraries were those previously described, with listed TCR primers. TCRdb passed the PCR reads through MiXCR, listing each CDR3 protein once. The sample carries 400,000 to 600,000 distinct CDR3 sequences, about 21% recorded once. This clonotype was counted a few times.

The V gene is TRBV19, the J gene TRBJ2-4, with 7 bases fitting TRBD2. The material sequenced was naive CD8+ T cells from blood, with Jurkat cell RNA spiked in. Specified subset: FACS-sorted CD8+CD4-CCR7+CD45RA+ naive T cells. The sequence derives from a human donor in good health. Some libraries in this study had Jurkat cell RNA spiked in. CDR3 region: CASSAAGLDIQYF. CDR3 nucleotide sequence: TGTGCCAGTAGTGCAGCGGGGCTTGACATTCAGTACTTC.